This entry lists 24 T cell receptor beta chains sequenced from one sample in a study of glioma-infiltrating T cells. Amplification of TCR alpha and beta CDR3 regions from RNA used iRepertoire nested multiplex PCR. TCRdb independently ran MiXCR on the multiplex PCR reads; one entry per CDR3 protein. Among roughly 120,000 distinct CDR3 sequences, 20% to 25% were seen once, and the ten largest hold 12% to 15%. The sample comprised glioma tissue, nonneoplastic brain tissue, or PBMCs (not recorded which). These receptors all stem from a human donor with low-grade glioma or glioblastoma, undergoing nonglioma brain surgery, or in good health (not recorded which).

The chain uses TRBV7-2 and TRBJ2-7, with TRBD1 as a possible D gene (6 bases). Trimming cost V 7 bases and J 9 bases, with 19 bases left between them. The CDR3 runs 13 residues. From germline, CDR1 is SGHTA and CDR2 FQGNSA. In DNA, the CDR3 is TGTGCCAGCACCATCTTACAGGGTGACGGGCAGTACTTC. Translation: CASTILQGDGQYF.

V and J are TRBV29-1 and TRBJ2-3, with a tentative D call TRBD2 (5 bases). There are 12 residues in the CDR3. V was cut by 8 bases and J by 0 bases, with 9 bases left in between. From germline, CDR1 is SQVTM and CDR2 ANQGSEA. CDR3 residues: CSFRTSTDTQYF. The CDR3 DNA sequence: TGCAGCTTCCGGACTAGCACAGATACGCAGTATTTT.

In regard to this clonotype: A much more abundant neighbour one base away suggests this may be a read error. The CDR3 region has the DNA TGCGCCAGCAGCCCGCAGTGGACAGCGGGAGTGTCGGATACGCAGTATTTT. Protein product: CASSPQWTAGVSDTQYF. The chain is built from TRBV4-1 and TRBJ2-3, with 8 bases matching TRBD2. After removal of 4 bases from V and 6 bases from J, the junction contained 15 bases not matched to a gene. The CDR3 runs 17 residues. Germline values: CDR1 MGHRA, CDR2 YSYEKL.

V is TRBV12-3 or TRBV12-4 and J is TRBJ2-4, with D unclear. This CDR3 is 13 amino acids long. V lost 6 bases to trimming and J lost 5 bases, with 11 bases between them. CDR3 in DNA: TGTGCCAGCAGCCCCGGACGGGAAAACATTCAGTACTTC. Protein: CASSPGRENIQYF.

This clonotype was counted ten times or more. This chain joins TRBV19 and TRBJ2-7, with 9 positions matching TRBD1. With V trimmed by 8 bases and J by 3 bases, 5 bases remained unmatched. Germline assignment: CDR1 LNHDA and CDR2 SQIVND (reference sequence). The CDR3 is made up of 13 amino acids. The CDR3 here is CASGRTGDYEQYF. CDR3 DNA sequence: TGTGCCAGTGGGCGGACAGGGGACTACGAGCAGTACTTC.

This clonotype appeared many times. The rearrangement links TRBV7-2 to TRBJ2-7; 10 nucleotides line up with TRBD2. CDR1 is SGHTA and CDR2 is FQGNSA in the germline V gene. CDR3 length: 15 amino acids. The V gene end was trimmed by 0 bases and the J gene end by 7 bases; junction bases not matched to a gene: 6. The CDR3 DNA reads as TGTGCCAGCAGCTTAGCCCTAGCGGGAGAGAGAGAGCAGTACTTC. Protein sequence: CASSLALAGEREQYF.

Points on this clonotype: An end of the junction does not agree with germline; a read error may underlie this. The chain has TRBV14 and TRBJ2-7, with 8 bases fitting TRBD1. CDR3 length: 15 amino acids. Germline V CDR1 and CDR2: SGHDN, FVKESK. CDR3 sequence reads: CASIRTGFHTDGQYF. CDR3 in DNA: TGCGCCAGCATTCGGACAGGGTTCCACACCGACGGGCAGTACTTC.

Note on this clonotype: One base away lies a much larger clone, so this may be a sequencing read error. The J gene is TRBJ1-2, the V gene TRBV7-9; D remains ambiguous. The CDR3 runs to 17 residues. CDR1 SEHNR and CDR2 FQNEAQ come from the germline V gene (reference sequence). This CDR3 reads CASGLDGSRRANYGYTF. CDR3 in DNA: TGTGCCAGCGGCTTAGATGGCTCGAGACGGGCTAACTATGGCTACACCTTC.

This clonotype was recorded many times. V usage is TRBV7-7 and J usage is TRBJ2-5; D gene unclear. Germline CDR1 reads SSHAT; CDR2 reads FNYEAQ (reference sequence). The CDR3 is 14 amino acids. Trimming removed 5 bases from V and 2 bases from J, with 12 bases in between. CDR3 nucleotides: TGTGCCAGCAGCCCTATCATCGGTCAAGAGACCCAGTACTTC. Amino acid sequence: CASSPIIGQETQYF. Drawing the rest from reference TRBV7-7 and TRBJ2-5, the complete variable domain is GAGVSQSPRYKVTKRGQDVTLRCDPISSHATLYWYQQALGQGPEFLTYFNYEAQPDKSGLPSDRFSAERPEGSISTLTIQRTEQRDSAMYRCASSPIIGQETQYFGPGTRLLVL.

In its sample, this clonotype was seen many times. V usage is TRBV18 and J usage is TRBJ2-7; D not certain. Trimming cost V 6 bases and J 1 base, with 13 bases left between them. The germline V gene has CDR1 KGHSH and CDR2 LQKENI. The CDR3 spans 14 residues. CDR3 region: CASSTGQSSYEQYF. As DNA, the CDR3 is TGTGCCAGCTCTACCGGCCAGAGTTCCTACGAGCAGTACTTC.

This clonotype was detected many times. This chain links TRBV5-1 with TRBJ2-5; D is perhaps TRBD1 (5 bases). Germline loops: CDR1 SGHRS, CDR2 YFSETQ. The ends were cut back, 3 bases at V and 4 bases at J, with 13 bases in the middle. The CDR3 sequence is 14 residues long. The CDR3 coding sequence is TGCGCCAGCAGCTCAGGACAAGATGCAGAGACCCAGTACTTC. Its translation is CASSSGQDAETQYF. The full variable domain, in which reference TRBV5-1 and TRBJ2-5 provide the parts outside the CDR3, is KAGVTQTPRYLIKTRGQQVTLSCSPISGHRSVSWYQQTPGQGLQFLFEYFSETQRNKGNFPGRFSGRQFSNSRSEMNVSTLELGDSALYLCASSSGQDAETQYFGPGTRLLVL.

At least ten counts were recorded for this clonotype. V and J are TRBV7-8 and TRBJ2-3, with TRBD1 matching over 8 bases. Losses at the gene ends were 6 bases for V and 5 bases for J; bases not matched to a gene: 10. The length of the CDR3 is 15 residues. Germline CDR1 reads SGHVS; CDR2 reads FQNEAQ. This chain's CDR3 is CASRQEAGGGDTQYF. DNA of the CDR3: TGTGCCAGCAGACAAGAGGCAGGGGGCGGAGATACGCAGTATTTT. The variable domain in full, completed from reference TRBV7-8 and TRBJ2-3, reads GAGVSQSPRYKVAKRGQDVALRCDPISGHVSLFWYQQALGQGPEFLTYFQNEAQLDKSGLPSDRFFAERPEGSVSTLKIQRTQQEDSAVYLCASRQEAGGGDTQYFGPGTRLTVL.

This clonotype was detected many times. V usage is TRBV6-6 and J usage is TRBJ1-1; no definite D call. Germline CDR1 MNHNY, CDR2 SVGAGI (reference sequence). V lost 0 bases and J lost 1, with 6 bases in between. The CDR3 is made up of 14 amino acids. The CDR3, as DNA: TGTGCCAGCAGTTACTCGAACTGGAACACTGAAGCTTTCTTT. Translation gives CASSYSNWNTEAFF.

About this clonotype: This may be a read error: a much more frequent sequence differs by one nucleotide. The gene calls are TRBV20-1 and TRBJ2-1; 8 bases align to TRBD2. The V segment lost 0 bases and the J segment 6 bases; nucleotides outside the gene matches: 10. From germline, CDR1 is DFQATT and CDR2 SNEGSKA (reference sequence). The CDR3 is 16 amino acids. The CDR3 bases are TGCAGTGCTAGAGATCTAGGTAGCGGGGTCCCCAATGAGCAGTTCTTC. It yields the protein CSARDLGSGVPNEQFF.

This clonotype was detected ten times or more. J is TRBJ1-5 and V is TRBV6-1, with D perhaps TRBD1 (5 bases). Germline loops: CDR1 MNHNS, CDR2 SASEGT. CDR3 length: 13 residues. Trimming removed 5 bases at V and 5 bases at J, with 10 bases between. Written as DNA, the CDR3 is TGTGCCAGCAGTTTGGGACCGTATCAGCCCCAGCATTTT. Translation: CASSLGPYQPQHF.

The V call is TRBV20-1, the J call TRBJ2-3; D possibly corresponds to TRBD1 (5 bases). This CDR3 contains 12 residues. V lost 6 bases, J lost 6 bases, and 13 bases lay in between. Germline V gene sequence: CDR1 DFQATT, CDR2 SNEGSKA (reference sequence). This chain's CDR3 is CSAKDTQDTQYF. CDR3 bases: TGCAGTGCCAAGGACACGCAGGATACGCAGTATTTT.

This clonotype appeared many times. The V gene is TRBV7-2, the J gene TRBJ1-2, with TRBD1 matching 8 bases. V lost 2 bases to trimming and J lost 2 bases; unmatched junction nucleotides: 10. Germline CDR1 is SGHTA and CDR2 is FQGNSA. The CDR3 contains 17 residues. CDR3 nucleotide sequence: TGTGCCAGCAGCTTACCCTACACAGGGGGAGGAAACTATGGCTACACCTTC. The encoded protein is CASSLPYTGGGNYGYTF.

The rearrangement links TRBV12-3 or TRBV12-4 to TRBJ2-3, with no clear D. The V end lost 4 bases, the J end lost 4 bases, and 12 bases lay between the germline ends. The CDR3 spans 14 residues. The CDR3 loop reads CASSSSRQSDTQYF. CDR3 nucleotide sequence: TGTGCCAGCAGTTCCTCACGACAATCAGATACGCAGTATTTT.

The chain combines TRBV6-2 or TRBV6-3 with TRBJ2-7; D may be TRBD1 (6 bases). The V and J ends lost 4 bases and 3 bases respectively, with 19 bases between them. CDR1 MNHEY and CDR2 SVGEGT come from the germline V gene. The CDR3 is made up of 16 amino acids. CDR3 protein: CASSWSGQSSFYEQYF. CDR3 sequence (DNA): TGTGCCAGCAGTTGGTCCGGACAGTCCAGCTTCTACGAGCAGTACTTC.

The chain's CDR3 is CASSLTQSQGGHTIYF. DNA of the CDR3: TGTGCCAGCAGTTTAACCCAATCCCAGGGAGGGCACACCATATATTTT. The genes are TRBV28 and TRBJ1-3; TRBD1 might be the D (5 bases). Between the trimmed V and J ends, which lost 2 bases and 8 bases, there was a span of 19 bases. This CDR3 is built from 16 residues. CDR1 and CDR2 (germline): MDHEN, SYDVKM.

In this sample, this clonotype turned up a few times. The CDR3 protein is CASILSGGMNTEAFF. The CDR3 nucleotides are TGTGCCAGCATCTTGTCTGGGGGCATGAACACTGAAGCTTTCTTT. The chain recombines TRBV12-3 or TRBV12-4 with TRBJ1-1; perhaps TRBD1 as D (6 bases). Trimming left V 7 bases short and J 0 bases short, with 15 bases between. This CDR3 contains 15 residues.

This clonotype was observed at least ten times. The rearrangement uses TRBV7-9 and TRBJ1-2, with D perhaps matching TRBD1 (5 bases). V was shortened by 4 bases and J by 0 bases, with 15 bases between the two germline ends. Germline CDR1 and CDR2: SEHNR and FQNEAQ (reference sequence). The CDR3 spans 16 residues. The CDR3: CASSSPYRSANYGYTF. The CDR3 nucleotides read TGTGCCAGCAGCTCGCCATACAGGTCAGCTAACTATGGCTACACCTTC.

This clonotype was detected ten times or more. V gene TRBV7-2 combines with J gene TRBJ1-3, with D possibly matching TRBD1 (5 bases). CDR3 size: 15 residues. Germline V gene data show CDR1 as SGHTA and CDR2 as FQGNSA. V was clipped by 5 bases and J by 7 bases, with 18 bases between them. Written as DNA, the CDR3 is TGTGCCAGCAGCACCCCGTCCGGGGCCGGCAACACCATATATTTT. Protein sequence: CASSTPSGAGNTIYF.

Remarks on this clonotype: This likely comes from a read error, as the CDR3 has no conserved phenylalanine or tryptophan at its end. CDR3 DNA sequence: TGTGCCATCAGTGAAACTCGGGACAGCGGTGGGGCCCAGTACCTC. The encoded protein is CAISETRDSGGAQYL. The V and J genes are TRBV10-3 and TRBJ2-5; 7 bases line up with TRBD1. Per germline, CDR1 ENHRY and CDR2 SYGVKD. The CDR3 consists of 15 residues. Germline trimming cut 3 bases from V and 9 bases from J; bases unmatched to any gene: 13.